These 23 T cell receptor beta chains came from one sample sequenced in a study of cytomegalovirus exposure and HLA in healthy donors. Using immunoSEQ multiplex PCR, the repertoire was profiled, and TCRdb retains in-frame clones only, with some absent. The sample holds approximately 100,000 clones, 90% to 95% seen once. The sample taken for sequencing was PBMCs. The receptors were gathered from a woman between 25 and 40 years old in good health and CMV-seropositive.

The CDR3 DNA follows: TGTGCCAGCAACTTAGGAGATGAGGTCGAAAAACTGTTTTTT. It is translated as CASNLGDEVEKLFF. The rearrangement joins TRBV19 to TRBJ1-4; D is undetermined. CDR1 is LNHDA and CDR2 is SQIVND in the germline V gene (reference sequence). Trimming took off 9 bases at V and 8 bases at J, with 19 bases between the two ends. CDR3 length equals 14 residues.

This CDR3 is CASSLDVGGQGEKLFF. The CDR3 coding sequence is TGTGCCAGCAGCTTGGATGTTGGGGGCCAGGGTGAAAAACTGTTTTTT. The chain recombines TRBV5-8 with TRBJ1-4, with a possible D match to TRBD1 (6 bases). V lost 0 bases and J 7 bases, leaving 16 bases between the germline ends. The CDR3 covers 16 residues. The V gene's germline CDR1 is SGHTS and CDR2 YDEGEE.

The chain carries TRBV30 and TRBJ1-5; D unclear. CDR1 and CDR2 (germline): GTSNPN, SVGIG (reference sequence). Trimming removed 3 bases at V and 7 bases at J, with 16 bases between. The CDR3 runs 14 residues. CDR3 sequence: CAWSGGGQRQPQHF. DNA of the CDR3: TGTGCCTGGAGCGGAGGAGGTCAACGGCAGCCCCAGCATTTT.

The chain is built from TRBV21-1 and TRBJ2-7; the table's D gene call, TRBD2, was not cross checked with the DNA. TRBV21-1 is described as a pseudogene. This CDR3 is 15 amino acids long. CDR3: CASSKFSGRAYEQYF. DNA for the CDR3: TGTGCCAGCAGCAAATTTAGCGGGAGGGCCTACGAGCAGTACTTC.

V is TRBV5-5 and J is TRBJ2-1, with TRBD1 matching over 8 bases. Germline CDR1 is SGHKS and CDR2 is YYEKEE (reference sequence). This CDR3 spans 16 amino acids. V gave up 1 base and J gave up 7 bases; unmatched junction bases: 10. The CDR3 sequence: CASSLFGQGAGNEQFF. CDR3 DNA: TGTGCCAGCAGCTTGTTCGGTCAGGGGGCAGGGAATGAGCAGTTCTTC.

The chain employs TRBV4-3 and TRBJ2-1; D is possibly TRBD1 (5 bases). The ends were cut back, 3 bases at V and 6 bases at J, with 27 bases in the middle. The V gene's germline CDR1 is LGHNA and CDR2 YSLEER. This CDR3 is built from 19 residues. The CDR3 bases are TGCGCCAGCAGCCACATCCTCCATCTATTTCAGGGTACAAGCAATGAGCAGTTCTTC. It specifies CASSHILHLFQGTSNEQFF.

V gene TRBV5-4 combines with J gene TRBJ2-1; 12 nucleotides line up with TRBD2. Germline V gene data show CDR1 as SGHNT and CDR2 as YYREEE (reference sequence). The CDR3 runs 14 residues. The J segment lost 10 bases and the V segment lost 4 bases, leaving 6 bases of the junction unmatched. The CDR3 protein is CASSPDTSGREQFF. In DNA form, the CDR3 reads TGTGCCAGCAGCCCGGACACTAGCGGGAGGGAGCAGTTCTTC.

In DNA, the CDR3 is TGTGCCTGGAGCCTTAGGCGACAGGCCTACGAGCAGTACTTC. It specifies CAWSLRRQAYEQYF. The chain has TRBV30 and TRBJ2-7; TRBD1 might be the D (6 bases). The CDR3 is 14 amino acids. In germline, CDR1 is GTSNPN, CDR2 SVGIG (reference sequence). The V end lost 3 bases, the J end lost 2 bases, and 14 bases lay between the germline ends.

A few counts support this clone. The chain links TRBV2 to TRBJ1-1; no clear D. The length of the CDR3 is 13 residues. CDR1 SNHLY and CDR2 FYNNEI come from the germline V gene. V was clipped by 10 bases and J by 1 base, with 13 bases between them. CDR3 nucleotides: TGTGCCACCGGGGTTTTGCGGAACACTGAAGCTTTCTTT. Encoded protein: CATGVLRNTEAFF.

The V gene is TRBV2, the J gene TRBJ1-4; D might be TRBD1 (5 bases). CDR3 length: 17 amino acids. V was shortened by 3 bases and J by 3 bases, with 17 bases between the two germline ends. CDR1 and CDR2 from the germline V gene are SNHLY and FYNNEI. The chain's CDR3 is CASSDVRVLGANEKLFF. The CDR3 DNA is TGTGCCAGCAGTGACGTCAGGGTGCTCGGTGCTAATGAAAAACTGTTTTTT.

CDR3 protein: CASSELTGTETQYF. CDR3 DNA sequence: TGTGCCAGCAGTGAACTTACAGGGACGGAGACCCAGTACTTC. The V call is TRBV2, the J call TRBJ2-5, with D possibly being TRBD1 (6 bases). The CDR3 has 14 amino acids. Per the germline V gene, CDR1 is SNHLY and CDR2 is FYNNEI. V was trimmed by 2 bases and J by 5 bases, leaving 12 bases between them.

V usage is TRBV28 and J usage is TRBJ2-1; 8 nucleotides match TRBD2. The V gene end was trimmed by 2 bases and the J gene end by 7 bases; junction bases not matched to a gene: 19. Looked up from germline, CDR1 is MDHEN and CDR2 is SYDVKM. The CDR3 sequence is 19 residues long. CDR3 DNA: TGTGCCAGCAGTTTACCTCTTTCTGGGATGGGCGGGGGGACAAATGAGCAGTTCTTC. Amino acid sequence: CASSLPLSGMGGGTNEQFF.

This chain connects TRBV27 to TRBJ2-7; D possibly corresponds to TRBD2 (6 bases). Germline lookup yields CDR1 MNHEY and CDR2 SMNVEV (reference sequence). The CDR3 sequence is 15 residues long. V lost 4 bases to trimming and J lost 5 bases, with 18 bases between them. The CDR3 DNA is TGTGCCAGCAGTTCTTTACCCGGGACTCTAAACGAGCAGTACTTC. Protein sequence: CASSSLPGTLNEQYF.

This chain uses TRBV4-2 with TRBJ1-2; tentative D call: TRBD1 (6 bases). This CDR3 is 20 amino acids long. Trimming took 0 bases from V and 3 from J, leaving 26 bases between them. Per the germline V gene, CDR1 is LGHNA and CDR2 is YNFKEQ. CDR3 in amino acids: CASSQEAVGAGAAVDYGYTF. The CDR3 bases are TGTGCCAGCAGCCAAGAAGCCGTTGGGGCGGGGGCGGCGGTGGACTATGGCTACACCTTC.

V usage is TRBV2 and J usage is TRBJ2-3; 13 bases are shared with TRBD2. CDR1 is SNHLY and CDR2 is FYNNEI in the germline V gene. V was pared by 7 bases and J by 6 bases, with 4 bases of the junction left unmatched. CDR3 length: 14 residues. CDR3 in DNA: TGTGCCAGCACGACTAGCGGGAGGTCCGATACGCAGTATTTT. Translating it yields CASTTSGRSDTQYF.

This clone appeared once. The chain employs TRBV7-2 and TRBJ1-2, with D perhaps TRBD1 (6 bases). V shed 5 bases and J shed 1 base, with 11 bases lying between them. This CDR3 has 14 residues. Germline V gene sequence: CDR1 SGHTA, CDR2 FQGNSA. The CDR3 spells CASSPGTLNYGYTF. As DNA, the CDR3 is TGTGCCAGCAGCCCAGGGACACTTAACTATGGCTACACCTTC.

This sequence joins TRBV5-4 and TRBJ2-1, with D possibly TRBD2 on 6 matching bases. In germline, CDR1 is SGHNT, CDR2 YYREEE (reference sequence). Trimming removed 0 bases from V and 2 bases from J, with 12 bases in between. The CDR3 contains 16 residues. DNA for the CDR3: TGTGCCAGCAGCTTGGAGGCGGGAATCACCTACAATGAGCAGTTCTTC. It encodes CASSLEAGITYNEQFF.

CDR3 residues: CASSNGGLNTQYF. Here the CDR3 DNA reads TGTGCCAGCAGCAATGGGGGGTTAAATACGCAGTATTTT. The chain joins TRBV6-1 to TRBJ2-3; tentative D call: TRBD2 (6 bases). The CDR3 is 13 residues long. Trimming removed 6 bases from V and 7 bases from J, with 14 bases in between. CDR1 and CDR2 (germline): MNHNS, SASEGT.

J is TRBJ2-1 and V is TRBV27; 10 positions match TRBD2. Germline values: CDR1 MNHEY, CDR2 SMNVEV (reference sequence). The CDR3 sequence is 16 residues long. Germline trimming cut 2 bases from V and 6 bases from J; bases unmatched to any gene: 7. For the CDR3, the DNA is TGTGCCAGCAGTTTAATAGGACTAGCGGTCATCAATGAGCAGTTCTTC. Residues: CASSLIGLAVINEQFF.

J is TRBJ1-3 and V is TRBV28, with 7 bases lining up with TRBD1. This CDR3 has 13 amino acids. Trimming removed 8 bases from V and 4 bases from J; junction bases left unmatched: 5. CDR1 is MDHEN, CDR2 SYDVKM, per germline. CDR3 region: CASEGAGGNTIYF. DNA of the CDR3: TGTGCCAGCGAGGGGGCTGGAGGAAACACCATATATTTT.

The chain is built from TRBV6-6 and TRBJ1-2, with D tentatively TRBD1 (6 bases). The CDR3 is 11 residues long. Trimming removed 6 bases from V and 8 bases from J, with 10 bases in between. From germline, CDR1 is MNHNY and CDR2 SVGAGI (reference sequence). CDR3 amino acids: CASREGGGYTF. DNA for the CDR3: TGTGCCAGCAGGGAGGGGGGGGGCTACACCTTC.

The V call is TRBV2, the J call TRBJ1-1, with a tentative D call TRBD1 (6 bases). The CDR3 spans 17 residues. CDR1 is SNHLY and CDR2 is FYNNEI in the germline V gene. V dropped 5 bases and J dropped 0 bases, with 19 bases sitting between them. This CDR3 reads CASSHKALTGMNTEAFF. The CDR3 nucleotides are TGTGCCAGCAGTCACAAAGCCCTGACAGGAATGAACACTGAAGCTTTCTTT.

The gene calls are TRBV19 and TRBJ2-3, with TRBD2 matching 13 bases. The germline gives CDR1 LNHDA, CDR2 SQIVND (reference sequence). CDR3 length: 17 amino acids. J gave up 4 bases and V 4 bases, and 8 bases lay outside the gene matches. The CDR3 is CASSRYTSGRASDTQYF. The DNA for the CDR3 is TGTGCCAGTAGTAGATATACTAGCGGGAGGGCCTCAGATACGCAGTATTTT. Full variable domain (rest looked up from reference TRBV19 and TRBJ2-3): DGGITQSPKYLFRKEGQNVTLSCEQNLNHDAMYWYRQDPGQGLRLIYYSQIVNDFQKGDIAEGYSVSREKKESFPLTVTSAQKNPTAFYLCASSRYTSGRASDTQYFGPGTRLTVL.